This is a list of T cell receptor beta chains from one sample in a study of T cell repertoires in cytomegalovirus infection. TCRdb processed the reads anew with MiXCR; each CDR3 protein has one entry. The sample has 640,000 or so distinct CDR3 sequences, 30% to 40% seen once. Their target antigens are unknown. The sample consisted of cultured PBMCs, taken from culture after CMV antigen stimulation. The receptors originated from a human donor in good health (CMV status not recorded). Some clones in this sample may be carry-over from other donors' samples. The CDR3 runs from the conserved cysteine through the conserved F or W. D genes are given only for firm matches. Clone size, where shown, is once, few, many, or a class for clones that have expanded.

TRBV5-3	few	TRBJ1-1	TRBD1	TGTGCCAGCAGCTTGTACCAGGGGGACCCTATAAACACTGAAGCTTTCTTT	CASSLYQGDPINTEAFF
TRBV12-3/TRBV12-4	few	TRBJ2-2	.	TGTGCCAGCAGACGGGGGCCCCCGGCTGGGGAGCTGTTTTTT	CASRRGPPAGELFF
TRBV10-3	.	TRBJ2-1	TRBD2	TGTGCCTCCGGGACTAGCGGCGAGGAAGGGCAGTTCTTC	CASGTSGEEGQFF
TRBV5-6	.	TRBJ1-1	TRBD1	TGTGCCAGCAGCCTCCTCCGACAGGGTTGGGACACTGAAGCTTTCTTT	CASSLLRQGWDTEAFF
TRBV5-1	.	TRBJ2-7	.	TGCGCCAGCAGCTGGACCCTTGGTTACGAGCAGTACTTC	CASSWTLGYEQYF
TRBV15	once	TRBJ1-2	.	TGTGCCACCAGCATGCCCGGGCATGGCTACACCTTC	CATSMPGHGYTF
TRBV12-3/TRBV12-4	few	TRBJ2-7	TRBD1	TGTGCCAGCAGTCTTTGGGACAGGCGCACCTACGAGCAGTACTTC	CASSLWDRRTYEQYF
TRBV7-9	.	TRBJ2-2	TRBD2	TGTGCCAGCAGCTCCGGACTAGCGGGAGTTCCCGGGGAGCTGTTTTTT	CASSSGLAGVPGELFF
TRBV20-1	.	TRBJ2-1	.	TGCAGTGCCCAACCATCCCTGGGGGGAGGACCGGTCTACAATGAGCAGTTCTTC	CSAQPSLGGGPVYNEQFF
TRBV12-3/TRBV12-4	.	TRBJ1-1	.	TGTGCCAGCAGCAGTAGGCGGAACACTGAAGCTTTCTTT	CASSSRRNTEAFF
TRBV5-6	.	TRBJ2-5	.	TGTGCCAGCAGCCGCCGGCGGGGGCGGACCCAGTACTTC	CASSRRRGRTQYF
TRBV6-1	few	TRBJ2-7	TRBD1	TGTGCCAGCAGTGGAGGGGGCTTCAGCGTCGAGCAGTACTTC	CASSGGGFSVEQYF
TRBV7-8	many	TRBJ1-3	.	TGTGCCAGCAGCTTAGTTGGCAGGCCAAGCTCTGGAAACACCATATATTTT	CASSLVGRPSSGNTIYF
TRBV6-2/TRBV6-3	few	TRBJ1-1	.	TGTGCCAGCAGAGCCGCCGGGTATTTTGAAGCTTTCTTT	CASRAAGYFEAFF
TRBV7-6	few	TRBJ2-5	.	TGTGCCAGCAGCCCATGGACGTTGGAGGTCAGAAAAGAGACCCAGTACTTC	CASSPWTLEVRKETQYF
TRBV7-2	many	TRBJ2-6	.	TGTGCCAGCAGCAAATCGGCGGGGCCGCCCGAGGCCAACGTCCTGACTTTC	CASSKSAGPPEANVLTF
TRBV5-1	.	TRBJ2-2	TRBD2	TGCGCCAGCAGCCCTTACCTAGCGGATTTCACCGGGGAGCTGTTTTTT	CASSPYLADFTGELFF
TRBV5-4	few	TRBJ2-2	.	TGTGCCAGCAGCTTACAGGGAATACTAAACACCGGGGAGCTGTTTTTT	CASSLQGILNTGELFF
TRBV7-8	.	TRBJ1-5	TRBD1	TGTGCCAGCAGCAGGACAGGGTTGGATCAGCCCCAGCATTTT	CASSRTGLDQPQHF
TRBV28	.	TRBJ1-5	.	TGTGCCAGCAGTTTCCCCACAGGGACCCCTTGGCCCCAGCATTTT	CASSFPTGTPWPQHF
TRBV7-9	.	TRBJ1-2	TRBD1	TGTGCCAGCTCTTCCAGGGGGGTCTATGGCTACACCTTC	CASSSRGVYGYTF
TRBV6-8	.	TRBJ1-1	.	TGTGCCAGCAATCCGACCGAGAACACTGAAGCTTTCTTT	CASNPTENTEAFF
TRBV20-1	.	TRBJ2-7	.	TGCAGTGCTGGGGGGACGAGGACCAATTACGAGCAGTACTTC	CSAGGTRTNYEQYF
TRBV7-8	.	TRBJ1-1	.	TGTGCCAGCAGCCCCCCCCAGGGACGAACTGAAGCTTTCTTT	CASSPPQGRTEAFF
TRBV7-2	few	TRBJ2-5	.	TGTGCCAGCAGCTCAGACAGGCCTCAAGAGACCCAGTACTTC	CASSSDRPQETQYF
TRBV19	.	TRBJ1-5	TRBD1	TGTGCCAGTAGTATAGATCCGTGGACAGGGTTGGTTCAGCCCCAGCATTTT	CASSIDPWTGLVQPQHF
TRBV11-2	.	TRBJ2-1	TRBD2	TGTGCCAGCAGCTTAGAAGCTAGCGGGGGGGCATACGAGCAGTTCTTC	CASSLEASGGAYEQFF
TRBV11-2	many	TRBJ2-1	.	TGTGCCAGCAGCTTAGTAGGGATCAATGAGCAGTTCTTC	CASSLVGINEQFF
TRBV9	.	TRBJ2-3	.	TGTGCCAGCAGCGTAGATGGTAGCGGTTCTAGCACAGATACGCAGTATTTT	CASSVDGSGSSTDTQYF
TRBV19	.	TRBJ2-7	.	TGTGCCAGTGGGGCCCATGGGGACGAGCAGTACTTC	CASGAHGDEQYF
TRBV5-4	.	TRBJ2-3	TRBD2	TGTGCCAGCAGCTCCTTTACGGGGGGGTCCACAGATACGCAGTATTTT	CASSSFTGGSTDTQYF
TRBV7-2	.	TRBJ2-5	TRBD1	TGTGCCAGCAAAAGGACAGGCGTCCAAGAGACCCAGTACTTC	CASKRTGVQETQYF
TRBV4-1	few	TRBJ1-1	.	TGCGCCAGCAGCCAAGATGGAGGGGGGGGTGTAACTGAAGCTTTCTTT	CASSQDGGGGVTEAFF
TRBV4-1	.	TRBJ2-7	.	TGCGCCAGCAGCCAACTAGCAGGAGGGGGGGGCTACGAGCAGTACTTC	CASSQLAGGGGYEQYF
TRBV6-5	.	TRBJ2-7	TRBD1	TGTGCCAGCAGTTACTCTTGGACAGGCTACGAGCAGTACTTC	CASSYSWTGYEQYF
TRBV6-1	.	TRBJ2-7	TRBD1	TGTGCCAGCGACCGGGACAGGTCCTACGAGCAGTACTTC	CASDRDRSYEQYF
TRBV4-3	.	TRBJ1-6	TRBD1	TGCGCCAGCAGCCAAGCCGGACAGGTTTGGTGGCCCCTCCACTTT	CASSQAGQVWWPLHF
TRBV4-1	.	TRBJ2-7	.	TGCGCCAGCAGCCTCGGGCAGAGGGACTACGAGCAGTACTTC	CASSLGQRDYEQYF
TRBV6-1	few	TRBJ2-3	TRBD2	TGTGCCAGCAGAAACCGGGGACTAGTAGATACGCAGTATTTT	CASRNRGLVDTQYF
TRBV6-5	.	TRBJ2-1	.	TGTGCCAGCAGTCCATGGACCTACAATGAGCAGTTCTTC	CASSPWTYNEQFF